This record looks at one TCR beta chain sequence and its context. As yet, its antigen is unknown. Germline V gene data show CDR1 as ENHRY and CDR2 as SYGVKD. This CDR3 has 14 residues. The ends were cut back, 0 bases at V and 3 bases at J, with 8 bases in the middle. This sample is part of a study of CD8+CD57+ T cells in acquired aplastic anemia. On the study more broadly: Sorted CD4+ and CD8+ cell DNA averaged roughly 3.2 ug.

Broader study findings: Any difference that existed in CD8+ Simpson's diversity between patients and controls was not significant.

TCR beta VDJ combinations and CDR3 sequences were profiled from genomic DNA. TCRdb redid the calling of the reads with MiXCR, one entry per CDR3 protein. The sample has 150,000 to 200,000 distinct CDR3 sequences; approximately 48% are singletons. Those patients picked for sequencing had displayed CD8+CD57+ cell expansion on flow cytometry. Patient blood was sampled before any therapy had been received. This chain connects TRBV10-3 to TRBJ1-2, with D possibly TRBD1 on 6 matching bases. The source is a human donor with aplastic anemia. Sequenced: sorted CD4+, CD8+, or CD8+CD57+ T cells (not recorded which) from PBMCs. The CDR3 is CAISESTGDYGYTF. The DNA of the CDR3 is TGTGCCATCAGTGAGTCGACAGGAGACTATGGCTACACCTTC.